This TCR beta chain is drawn from a study of human T cells and chemical hapten exposure. Study findings and constraints: Alopecia affecting every donor means their immune response may not match healthy people's.

Germline CDR1 reads MNHEY; CDR2 reads SVGEGT. The CDR3 contains 15 residues. Trimming cost V 2 bases and J 6 bases, with 14 bases left between them. The time point was: pre-sensitization, week 0. Treatment reported: therapeutic diphenylcyclopropenone sensitization with weekly scalp DPC. Unfractionated whole blood yielded total RNA. Original analysis: Sample-level TCR yields exhibited a median of about 91,000, with a range of about 20,000 to 700,000. In TCRdb, the RACE reads were re-called with MiXCR into one record per CDR3 protein. These V and J calls originate from TCRdb's pipeline instead of the authors' own analysis. Of a few hundred thousand distinct CDR3 sequences in the sample, about 8.6% were seen once. This clonotype has just a few counts. Its antigen is unidentified.

The material was whole blood, obtained in connection with sensitization to the hapten diphenylcyclopropenone (DPC). This chain links TRBV6-2 or TRBV6-3 with TRBJ2-1, with D perhaps TRBD2 (6 bases). The TCR was taken from a woman between 35 and 50 years old with alopecia areata. Some clones in this sample may be carry-over from other donors' samples. The CDR3 DNA sequence: TGTGCCAGCAGTTACGGGGCGGCGGGACGCAATGAGCAGTTCTTC. Translation gives CASSYGAAGRNEQFF.